This T cell receptor (beta chain) was found in a study of T cells in localized non-small cell lung cancer. This clone was seen only once. The antigen is not known. Clones were read by immunoSEQ multiplex PCR, and TCRdb kept only the in-frame ones, dropping some. The sample lists about 51,000 clones; around 86% were seen once. CDR3 length: 15 amino acids. Regarding the study as a whole: Tumor samples were not multi-region, leaving intratumor heterogeneity unexcluded. The study linked higher blood T cell density to longer overall survival. Researchers found a median approximately 57 of the top 100 tumor clones in adjacent lung.

The chain links TRBV21-1 to TRBJ2-7; the table's D gene call, TRBD1, was not cross checked with the DNA. TRBV21-1 is flagged as a pseudogene. The origin of this receptor is a man aged 40 to 70 with stage III lung adenocarcinoma. The sample here was peripheral blood mononuclear cells, taken before any cancer treatment. DNA of the CDR3: TGTGCCAGCAGCAAATCGGCCCACAGGGTATACGAGCAGTACTTC. This encodes CASSKSAHRVYEQYF.